One T cell receptor beta chain is described in this entry. This record comes from a study of blood T cell repertoires in COVID-19. Overall study context: PBMCs, B-cell-depleted T cells, or T cells were the source of the cDNA or gDNA that made up the material.

Clones were sequenced by immunoSEQ multiplex PCR, and TCRdb holds only the in-frame ones, with some missing. Counted here are 200,000 to 300,000 clones, about nine tenths occurring once; the ten biggest clones make up about 1.4%. The CDR3 is made up of 17 amino acids. CDR1 LGHDT and CDR2 YNNKEL come from the germline V gene (reference sequence). Unmatched junction bases numbered 8, after V lost 1 base and J lost 4 bases. Sequences were obtained from peripheral blood. This TCR was sampled from a woman in her 40s who had recovered from COVID-19. The genes are TRBV3-1 (or the pseudogene TRBV3-2) and TRBJ2-3, with TRBD2 matching 10 bases. The DNA for the CDR3 is TGTGCCAGCAGCCAAGTTATAGGCCTAGCGGGGGCAGATACGCAGTATTTT. It codes for CASSQVIGLAGADTQYF.